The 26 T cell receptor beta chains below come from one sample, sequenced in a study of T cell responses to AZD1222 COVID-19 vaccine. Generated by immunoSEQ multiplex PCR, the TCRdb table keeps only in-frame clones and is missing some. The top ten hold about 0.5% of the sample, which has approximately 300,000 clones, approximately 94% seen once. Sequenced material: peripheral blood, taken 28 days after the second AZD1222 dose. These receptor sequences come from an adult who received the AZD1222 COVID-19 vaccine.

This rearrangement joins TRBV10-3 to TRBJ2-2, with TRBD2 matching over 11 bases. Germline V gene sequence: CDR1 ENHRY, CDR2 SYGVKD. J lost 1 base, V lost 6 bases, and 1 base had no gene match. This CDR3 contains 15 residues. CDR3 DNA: TGTGCCATCAGCGGGACTAGCGGGAACACCGGGGAGCTGTTTTTT. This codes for CAISGTSGNTGELFF.

DNA of the CDR3: TGTGCCAGCAGGCCTACAAGGTTCGGGGGAAAACTGTTTTTT. Translated, it gives CASRPTRFGGKLFF. The chain recombines TRBV6-4 with TRBJ1-4; maybe TRBD1 (5 bases). Germline V gene lookup returns CDR1 MRHNA and CDR2 SNTAGT. This CDR3 contains 14 residues. V was pared by 6 bases and J by 10 bases, with 18 bases between.

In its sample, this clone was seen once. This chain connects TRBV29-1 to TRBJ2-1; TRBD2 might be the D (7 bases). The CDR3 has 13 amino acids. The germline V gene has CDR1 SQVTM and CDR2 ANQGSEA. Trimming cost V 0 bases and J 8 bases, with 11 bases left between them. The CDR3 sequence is CSVEDGGLDEQFF. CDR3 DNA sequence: TGCAGCGTTGAAGACGGGGGGCTGGATGAGCAGTTCTTC.

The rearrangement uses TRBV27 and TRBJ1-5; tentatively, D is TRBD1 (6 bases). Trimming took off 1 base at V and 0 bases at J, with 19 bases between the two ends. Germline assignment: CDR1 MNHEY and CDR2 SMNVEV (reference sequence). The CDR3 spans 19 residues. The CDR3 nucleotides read TGTGCCAGCAGTTTATTTGGGGTACAGGGCGGATATAGCAATCAGCCCCAGCATTTT. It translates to CASSLFGVQGGYSNQPQHF.

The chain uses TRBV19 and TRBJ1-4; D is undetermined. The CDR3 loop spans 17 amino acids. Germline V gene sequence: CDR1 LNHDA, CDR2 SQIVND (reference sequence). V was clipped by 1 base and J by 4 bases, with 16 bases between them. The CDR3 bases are TGTGCCAGTAGTATAGGGGCCGCGAGACGGAGTAATGAAAAACTGTTTTTT. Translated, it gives CASSIGAARRSNEKLFF.

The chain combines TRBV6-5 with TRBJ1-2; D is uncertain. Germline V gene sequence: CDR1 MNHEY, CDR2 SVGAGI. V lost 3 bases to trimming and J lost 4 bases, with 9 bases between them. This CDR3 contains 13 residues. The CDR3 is CASSYPGTYGYTF. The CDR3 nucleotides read TGTGCCAGCAGTTATCCGGGCACCTATGGCTACACCTTC.

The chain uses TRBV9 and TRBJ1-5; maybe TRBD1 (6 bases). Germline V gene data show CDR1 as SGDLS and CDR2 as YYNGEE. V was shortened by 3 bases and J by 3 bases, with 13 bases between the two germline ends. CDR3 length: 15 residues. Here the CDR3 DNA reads TGTGCCAGCAGCGGATCGGCAGGGGCCAATCAGCCCCAGCATTTT. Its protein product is CASSGSAGANQPQHF.

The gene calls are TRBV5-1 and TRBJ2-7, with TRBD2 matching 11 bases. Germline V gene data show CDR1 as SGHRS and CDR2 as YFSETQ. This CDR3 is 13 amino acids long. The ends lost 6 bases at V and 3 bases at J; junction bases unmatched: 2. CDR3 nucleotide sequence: TGCGCCAGCACTGGGACTAGCGGCTACGAGCAGTACTTC. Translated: CASTGTSGYEQYF. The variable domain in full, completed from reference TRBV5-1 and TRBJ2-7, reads KAGVTQTPRYLIKTRGQQVTLSCSPISGHRSVSWYQQTPGQGLQFLFEYFSETQRNKGNFPGRFSGRQFSNSRSEMNVSTLELGDSALYLCASTGTSGYEQYFGPGTRLTVT.

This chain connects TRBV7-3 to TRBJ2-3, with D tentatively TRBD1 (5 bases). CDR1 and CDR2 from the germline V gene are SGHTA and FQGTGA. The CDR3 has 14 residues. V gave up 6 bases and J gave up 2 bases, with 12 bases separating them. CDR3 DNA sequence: TGTGCCAGCAGTCCGATAGGGGTCACAGATACGCAGTATTTT. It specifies CASSPIGVTDTQYF.

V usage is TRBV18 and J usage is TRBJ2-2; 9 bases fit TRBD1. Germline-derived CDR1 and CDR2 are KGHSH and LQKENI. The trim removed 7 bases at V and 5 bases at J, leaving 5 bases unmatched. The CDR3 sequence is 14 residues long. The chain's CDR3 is CASFRDRETGELFF. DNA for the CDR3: TGTGCCAGCTTCCGGGACAGGGAAACCGGGGAGCTGTTTTTT.

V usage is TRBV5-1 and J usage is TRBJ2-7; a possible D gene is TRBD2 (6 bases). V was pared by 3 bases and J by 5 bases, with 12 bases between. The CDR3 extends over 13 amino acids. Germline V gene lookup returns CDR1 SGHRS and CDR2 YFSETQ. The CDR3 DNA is TGCGCCAGCAGCTGGGAGGACGTCAACGAGCAGTACTTC. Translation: CASSWEDVNEQYF.

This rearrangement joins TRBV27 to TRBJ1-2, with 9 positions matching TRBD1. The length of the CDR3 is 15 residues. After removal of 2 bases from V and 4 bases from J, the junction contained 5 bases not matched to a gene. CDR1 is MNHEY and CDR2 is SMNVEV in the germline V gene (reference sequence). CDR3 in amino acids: CASSLAGTGIYGYTF. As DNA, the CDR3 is TGTGCCAGCAGTTTAGCCGGGACAGGGATCTATGGCTACACCTTC.

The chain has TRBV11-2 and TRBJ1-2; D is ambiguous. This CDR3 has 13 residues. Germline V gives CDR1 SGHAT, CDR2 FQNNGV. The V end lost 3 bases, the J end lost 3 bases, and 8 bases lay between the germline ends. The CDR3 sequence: CASSFPGDYGYTF. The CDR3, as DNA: TGTGCCAGCAGCTTCCCCGGGGACTATGGCTACACCTTC.

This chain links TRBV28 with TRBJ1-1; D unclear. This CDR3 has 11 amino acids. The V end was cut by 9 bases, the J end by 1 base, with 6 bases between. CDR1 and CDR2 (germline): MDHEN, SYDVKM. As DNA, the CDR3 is TGTGCCAGTTTTGGGAACACTGAAGCTTTCTTT. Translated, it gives CASFGNTEAFF.

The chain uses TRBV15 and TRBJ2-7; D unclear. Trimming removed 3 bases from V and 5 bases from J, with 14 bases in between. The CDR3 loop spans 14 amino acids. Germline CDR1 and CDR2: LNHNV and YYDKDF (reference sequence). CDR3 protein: CATSRDLSFDEQYF. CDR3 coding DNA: TGTGCCACCAGCAGGGACCTATCATTCGACGAGCAGTACTTC.

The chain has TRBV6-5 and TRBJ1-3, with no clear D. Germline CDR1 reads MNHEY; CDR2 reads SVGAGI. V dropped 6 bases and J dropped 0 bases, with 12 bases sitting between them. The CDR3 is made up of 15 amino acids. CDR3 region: CASSDGASSGNTIYF. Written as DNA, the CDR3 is TGTGCCAGCAGCGACGGCGCGAGCTCTGGAAACACCATATATTTT.

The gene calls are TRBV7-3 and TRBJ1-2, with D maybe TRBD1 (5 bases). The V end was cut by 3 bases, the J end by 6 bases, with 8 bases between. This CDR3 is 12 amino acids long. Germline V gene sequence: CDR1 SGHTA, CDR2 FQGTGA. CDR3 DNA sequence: TGTGCCAGCAGCTTGGGAGGGGATGGCTACACCTTC. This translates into CASSLGGDGYTF. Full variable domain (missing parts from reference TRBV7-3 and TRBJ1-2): GAGVSQTPSNKVTEKGKYVELRCDPISGHTALYWYRQSLGQGPEFLIYFQGTGAADDSGLPNDRFFAVRPEGSVSTLKIQRTERGDSAVYLCASSLGGDGYTFGSGTRLTVV.

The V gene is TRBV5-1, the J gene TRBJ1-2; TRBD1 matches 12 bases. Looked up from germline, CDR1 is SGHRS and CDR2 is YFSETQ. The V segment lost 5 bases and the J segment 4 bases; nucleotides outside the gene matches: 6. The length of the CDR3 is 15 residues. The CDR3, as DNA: TGCGCCAGCAGGCGGGACAGGGGGCGCGGCTATGGCTACACCTTC. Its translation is CASRRDRGRGYGYTF.

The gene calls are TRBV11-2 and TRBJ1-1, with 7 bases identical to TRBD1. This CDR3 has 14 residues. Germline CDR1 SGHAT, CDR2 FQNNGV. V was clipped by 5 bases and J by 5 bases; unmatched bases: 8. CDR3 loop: CASSGRGPRTEAFF. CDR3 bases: TGTGCCAGCAGCGGAAGGGGGCCTAGAACTGAAGCTTTCTTT.

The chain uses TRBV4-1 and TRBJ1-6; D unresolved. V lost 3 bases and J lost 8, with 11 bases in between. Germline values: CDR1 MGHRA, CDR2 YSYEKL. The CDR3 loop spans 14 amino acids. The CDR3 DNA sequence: TGCGCCAGCAGCCAGGGTCGGTTGGATTCACCCCTCCACTTT. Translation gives CASSQGRLDSPLHF.

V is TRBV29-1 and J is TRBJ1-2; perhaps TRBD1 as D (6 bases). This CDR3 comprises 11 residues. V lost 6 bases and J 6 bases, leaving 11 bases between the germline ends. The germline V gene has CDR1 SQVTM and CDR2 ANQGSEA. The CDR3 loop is CSVGARNGYTF. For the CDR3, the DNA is TGCAGCGTGGGGGCCCGGAATGGCTACACCTTC.

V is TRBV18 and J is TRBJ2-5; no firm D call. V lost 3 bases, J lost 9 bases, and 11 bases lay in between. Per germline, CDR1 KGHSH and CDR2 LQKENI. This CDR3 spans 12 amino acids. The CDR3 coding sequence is TGTGCCAGCTCACCTGGACGGCGACCCCAGTACTTC. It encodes CASSPGRRPQYF.

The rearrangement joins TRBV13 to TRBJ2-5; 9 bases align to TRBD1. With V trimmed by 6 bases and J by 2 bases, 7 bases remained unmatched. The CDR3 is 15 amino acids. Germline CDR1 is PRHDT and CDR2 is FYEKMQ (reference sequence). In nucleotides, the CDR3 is TGTGCCAGCAGGTCGGGACAGGGAGTTCAAGAGACCCAGTACTTC. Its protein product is CASRSGQGVQETQYF. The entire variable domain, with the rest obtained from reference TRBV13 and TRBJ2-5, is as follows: AAGVIQSPRHLIKEKRETATLKCYPIPRHDTVYWYQQGPGQDPQFLISFYEKMQSDKGSIPDRFSAQQFSDYHSELNMSSLELGDSALYFCASRSGQGVQETQYFGPGTRLLVL.

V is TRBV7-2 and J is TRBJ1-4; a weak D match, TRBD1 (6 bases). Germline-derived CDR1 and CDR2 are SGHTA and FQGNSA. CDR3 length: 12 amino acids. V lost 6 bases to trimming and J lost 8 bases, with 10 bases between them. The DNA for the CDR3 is TGTGCCAGCAGTCAGGGGAGCGAAAAACTGTTTTTT. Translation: CASSQGSEKLFF.

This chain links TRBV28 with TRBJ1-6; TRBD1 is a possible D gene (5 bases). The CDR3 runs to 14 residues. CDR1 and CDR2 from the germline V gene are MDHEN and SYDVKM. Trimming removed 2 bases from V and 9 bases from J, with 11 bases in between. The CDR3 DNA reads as TGTGCCAGCAGTTTAGTCGGGGGTGGTTCACCCCTCCACTTT. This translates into CASSLVGGGSPLHF.

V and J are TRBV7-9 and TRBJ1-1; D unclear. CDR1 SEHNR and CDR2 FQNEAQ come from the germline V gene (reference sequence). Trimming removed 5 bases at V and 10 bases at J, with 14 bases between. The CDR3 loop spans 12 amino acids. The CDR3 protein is CASSPSGGLAFF. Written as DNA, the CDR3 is TGTGCCAGCAGCCCTTCGGGTGGGCTAGCTTTCTTT.